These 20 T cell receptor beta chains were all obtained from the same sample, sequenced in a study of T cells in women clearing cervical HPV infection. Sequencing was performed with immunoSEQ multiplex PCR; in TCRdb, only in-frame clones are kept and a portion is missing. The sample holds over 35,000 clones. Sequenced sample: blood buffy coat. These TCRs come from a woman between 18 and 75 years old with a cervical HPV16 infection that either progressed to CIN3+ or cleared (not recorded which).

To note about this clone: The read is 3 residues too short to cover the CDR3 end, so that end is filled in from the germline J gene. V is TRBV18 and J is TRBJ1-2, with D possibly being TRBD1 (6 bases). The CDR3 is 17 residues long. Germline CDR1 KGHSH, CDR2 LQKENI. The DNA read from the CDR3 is TGTGCCAGCTCACCACCGGGGAACTCCCTGGGGGCAGATACC. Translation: CASSPPGNSLGADT. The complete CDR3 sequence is CASSPPGNSLGADTYTF.

CDR3 DNA (partial): TGCGCCAGCAGCCTCGGCAGGGGGCCGGGTAATGAAAAA. Translated, it gives CASSLGRGPGNEK. The entire CDR3 is CASSLGRGPGNEKLFF. The gene calls are TRBV5-1 and TRBJ1-4, with 8 bases matching TRBD1. The CDR3 end is not reached by the read, which stops 3 residues before it; the germline J gene fills it in. The CDR3 length is 16 residues. Per germline, CDR1 SGHRS and CDR2 YFSETQ. After removal of 4 bases from V and 4 bases from J, the junction contained 9 bases not matched to a gene.

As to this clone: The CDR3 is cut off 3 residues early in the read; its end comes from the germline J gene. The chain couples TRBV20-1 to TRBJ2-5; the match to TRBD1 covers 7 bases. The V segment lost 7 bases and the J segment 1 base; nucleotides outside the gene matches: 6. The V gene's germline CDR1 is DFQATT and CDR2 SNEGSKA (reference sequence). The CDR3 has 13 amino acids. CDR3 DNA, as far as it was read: TGCAGTGTTTCGACAGGGCTCCAAGAGACC. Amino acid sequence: CSVSTGLQET. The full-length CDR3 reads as CSVSTGLQETQYF.

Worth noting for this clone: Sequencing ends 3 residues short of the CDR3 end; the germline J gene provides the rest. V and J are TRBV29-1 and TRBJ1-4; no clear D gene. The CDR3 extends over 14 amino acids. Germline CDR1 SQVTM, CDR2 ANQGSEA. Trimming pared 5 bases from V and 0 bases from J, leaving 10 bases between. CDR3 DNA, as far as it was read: TGCAGCGTTCGCCTAGGAGCAACTAATGAAAAA. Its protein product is CSVRLGATNEK. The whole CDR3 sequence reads CSVRLGATNEKLFF.

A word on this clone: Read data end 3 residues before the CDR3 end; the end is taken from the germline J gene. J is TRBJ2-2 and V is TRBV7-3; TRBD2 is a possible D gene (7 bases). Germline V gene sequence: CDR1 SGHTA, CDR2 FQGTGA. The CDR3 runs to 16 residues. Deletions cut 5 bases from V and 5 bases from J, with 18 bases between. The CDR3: CASSLWGGTPTGELFF. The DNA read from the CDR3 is TGTGCCAGCAGCCTTTGGGGAGGGACACCTACCGGGGAG. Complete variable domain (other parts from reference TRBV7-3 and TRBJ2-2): GAGVSQTPSNKVTEKGKYVELRCDPISGHTALYWYRQSLGQGPEFLIYFQGTGAADDSGLPNDRFFAVRPEGSVSTLKIQRTERGDSAVYLCASSLWGGTPTGELFFGEGSRLTVL.

The CDR3 spells CASSSLGGEGYEQYF. The DNA read from the CDR3 is TGTGCCAGCAGCTCCCTTGGGGGGGAGGGCTACGAG. V usage is TRBV7-2 and J usage is TRBJ2-7, with 7 bases matching TRBD2. The read falls 3 residues short of the CDR3 end, and the missing part is taken from the germline J gene. The J segment lost 3 bases and the V segment lost 4 bases, leaving 9 bases of the junction unmatched. Germline CDR1 SGHTA, CDR2 FQGNSA. The CDR3 consists of 15 residues.

The CDR3 sequence is CASSIREGTLFF. The CDR3 bases that were read are TGTGCCAGTAGTATCAGGGAAGGCACA. V and J are TRBV19 and TRBJ1-4, with D tentatively TRBD1 (5 bases). Coverage ceases 3 residues before the CDR3 finishes, and the germline J gene fills in the end. This CDR3 has 12 amino acids. CDR1 LNHDA and CDR2 SQIVND come from the germline V gene (reference sequence).

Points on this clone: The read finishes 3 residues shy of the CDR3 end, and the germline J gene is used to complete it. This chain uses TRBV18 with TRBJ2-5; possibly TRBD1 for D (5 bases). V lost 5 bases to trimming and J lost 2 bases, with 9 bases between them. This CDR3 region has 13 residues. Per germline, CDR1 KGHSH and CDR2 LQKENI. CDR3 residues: CASSAGIQETQYF. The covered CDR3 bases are TGTGCCAGCTCAGCAGGGATACAAGAGACC. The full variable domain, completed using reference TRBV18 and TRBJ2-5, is NAGVMQNPRHLVRRRGQEARLRCSPMKGHSHVYWYRQLPEEGLKFMVYLQKENIIDESGMPKERFSAEFPKEGPSILRIQQVVRGDSAAYFCASSAGIQETQYFGPGTRLLVL.

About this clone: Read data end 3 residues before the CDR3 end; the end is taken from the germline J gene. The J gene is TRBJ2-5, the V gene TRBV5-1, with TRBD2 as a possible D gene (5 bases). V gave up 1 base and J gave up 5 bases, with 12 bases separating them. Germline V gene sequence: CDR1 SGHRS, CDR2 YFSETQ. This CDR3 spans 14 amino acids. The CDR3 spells CASSLKLVKETQYF. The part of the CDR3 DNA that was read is TGCGCCAGCAGCTTGAAACTAGTGAAGGAGACC.

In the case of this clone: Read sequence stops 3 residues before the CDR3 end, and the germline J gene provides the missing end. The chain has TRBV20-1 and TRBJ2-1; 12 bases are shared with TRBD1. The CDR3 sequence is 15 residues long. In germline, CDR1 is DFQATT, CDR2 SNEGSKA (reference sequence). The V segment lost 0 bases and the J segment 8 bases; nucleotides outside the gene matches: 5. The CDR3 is CSARDWGQGADEQFF. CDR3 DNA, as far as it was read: TGCAGTGCTAGAGATTGGGGACAGGGGGCGGATGAG.

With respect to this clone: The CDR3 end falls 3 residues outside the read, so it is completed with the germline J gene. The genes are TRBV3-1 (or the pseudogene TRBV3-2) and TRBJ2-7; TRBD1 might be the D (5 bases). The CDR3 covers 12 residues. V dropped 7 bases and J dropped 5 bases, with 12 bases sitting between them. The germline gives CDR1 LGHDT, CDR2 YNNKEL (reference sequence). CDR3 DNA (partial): TGTGCCAGCATCAGTCAGGGCAACGAG. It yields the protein CASISQGNE. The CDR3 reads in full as CASISQGNEQYF.

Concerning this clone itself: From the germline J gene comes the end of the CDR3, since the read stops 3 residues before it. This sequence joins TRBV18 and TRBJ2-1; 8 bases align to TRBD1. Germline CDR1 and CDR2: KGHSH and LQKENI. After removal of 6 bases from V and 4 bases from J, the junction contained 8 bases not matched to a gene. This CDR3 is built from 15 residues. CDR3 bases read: TGTGCCAGCTCCCCGCCCTGGGACAGGTACAATGAG. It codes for CASSPPWDRYNE. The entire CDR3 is CASSPPWDRYNEQFF.

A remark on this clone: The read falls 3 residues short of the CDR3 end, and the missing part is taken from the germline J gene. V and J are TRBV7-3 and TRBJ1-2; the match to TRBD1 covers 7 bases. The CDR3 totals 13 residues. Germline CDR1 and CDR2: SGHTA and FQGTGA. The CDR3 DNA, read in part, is TGTGCCAGCAGCCCGGTTCCAGGGGGGGGC. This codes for CASSPVPGGG. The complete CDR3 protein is CASSPVPGGGYTF.

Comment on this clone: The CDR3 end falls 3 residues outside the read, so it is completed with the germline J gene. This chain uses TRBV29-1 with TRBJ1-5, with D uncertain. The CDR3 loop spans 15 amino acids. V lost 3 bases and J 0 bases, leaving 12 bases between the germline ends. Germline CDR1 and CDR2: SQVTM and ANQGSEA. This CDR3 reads CSVDVEPNSNQPQHF. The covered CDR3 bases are TGCAGCGTTGATGTCGAGCCCAATAGCAATCAGCCC.

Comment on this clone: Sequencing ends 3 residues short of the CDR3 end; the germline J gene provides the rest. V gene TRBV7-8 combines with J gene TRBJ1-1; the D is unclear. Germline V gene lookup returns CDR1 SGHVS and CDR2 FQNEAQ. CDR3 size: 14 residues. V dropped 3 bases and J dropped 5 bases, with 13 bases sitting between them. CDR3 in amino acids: CASSLKRDGTEAFF. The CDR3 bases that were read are TGTGCCAGCAGCTTGAAGCGGGATGGTACTGAA.

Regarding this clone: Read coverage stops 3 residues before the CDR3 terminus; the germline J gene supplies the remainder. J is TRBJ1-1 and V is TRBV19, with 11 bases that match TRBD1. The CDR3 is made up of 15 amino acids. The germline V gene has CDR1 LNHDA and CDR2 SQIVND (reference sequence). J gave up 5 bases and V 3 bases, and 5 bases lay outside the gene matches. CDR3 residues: CASSIGTGGRTEAFF. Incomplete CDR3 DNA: TGTGCCAGTAGTATTGGGACAGGGGGTAGGACTGAA.

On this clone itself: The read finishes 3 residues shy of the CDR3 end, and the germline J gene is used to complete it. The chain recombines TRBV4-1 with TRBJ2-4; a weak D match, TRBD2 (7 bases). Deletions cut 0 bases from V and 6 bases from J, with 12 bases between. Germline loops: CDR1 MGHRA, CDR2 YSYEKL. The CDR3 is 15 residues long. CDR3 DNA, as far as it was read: TGCGCCAGCAGCCAAGATCGGGGGGCGGGAAACATT. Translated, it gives CASSQDRGAGNI. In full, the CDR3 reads CASSQDRGAGNIQYF.

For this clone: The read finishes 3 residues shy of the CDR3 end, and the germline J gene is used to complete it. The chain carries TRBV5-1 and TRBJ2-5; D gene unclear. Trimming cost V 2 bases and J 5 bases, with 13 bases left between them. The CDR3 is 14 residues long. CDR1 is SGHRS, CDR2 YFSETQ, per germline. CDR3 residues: CASSFTSVGETQYF. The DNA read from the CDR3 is TGCGCCAGCAGCTTCACGTCCGTCGGGGAGACC.

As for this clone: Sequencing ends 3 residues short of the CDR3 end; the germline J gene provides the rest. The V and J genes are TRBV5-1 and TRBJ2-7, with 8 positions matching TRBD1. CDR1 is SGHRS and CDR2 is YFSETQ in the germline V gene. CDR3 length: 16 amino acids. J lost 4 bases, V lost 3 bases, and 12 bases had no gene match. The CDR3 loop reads CASSSEGQGAAYEQYF. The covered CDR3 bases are TGCGCCAGCAGCTCTGAGGGGCAGGGGGCGGCTTACGAG.

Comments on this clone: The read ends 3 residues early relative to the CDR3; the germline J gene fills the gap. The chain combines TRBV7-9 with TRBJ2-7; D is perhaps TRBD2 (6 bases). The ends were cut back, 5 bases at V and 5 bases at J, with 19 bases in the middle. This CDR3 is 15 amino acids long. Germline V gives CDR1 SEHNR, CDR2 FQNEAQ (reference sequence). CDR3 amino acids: CASSPPRGFQDEQYF. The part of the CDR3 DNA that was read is TGTGCCAGCAGCCCTCCACGGGGGTTTCAGGACGAG.